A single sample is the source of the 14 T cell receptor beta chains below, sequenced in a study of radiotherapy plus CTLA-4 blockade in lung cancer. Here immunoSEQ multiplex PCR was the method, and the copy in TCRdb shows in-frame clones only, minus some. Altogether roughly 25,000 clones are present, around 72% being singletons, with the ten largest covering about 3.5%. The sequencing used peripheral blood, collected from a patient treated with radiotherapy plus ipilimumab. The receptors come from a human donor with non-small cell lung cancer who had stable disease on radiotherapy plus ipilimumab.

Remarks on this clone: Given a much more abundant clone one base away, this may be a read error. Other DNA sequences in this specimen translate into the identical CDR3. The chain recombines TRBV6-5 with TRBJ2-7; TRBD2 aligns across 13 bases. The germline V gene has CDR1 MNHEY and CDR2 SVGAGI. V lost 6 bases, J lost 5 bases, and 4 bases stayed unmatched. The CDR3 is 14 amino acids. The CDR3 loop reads CASSLGLAGDEQYF. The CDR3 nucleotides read TGTGCCAGCAGCCTCGGACTAGCGGGAGACGAGCAGTACTTC.

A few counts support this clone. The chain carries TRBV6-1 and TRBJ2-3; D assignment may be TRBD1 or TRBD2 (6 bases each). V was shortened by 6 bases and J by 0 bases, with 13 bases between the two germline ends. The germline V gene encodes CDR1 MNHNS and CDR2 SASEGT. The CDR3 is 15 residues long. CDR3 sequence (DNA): TGTGCCAGCAGCGAGGGGGGATTTAGCACAGATACGCAGTATTTT. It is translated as CASSEGGFSTDTQYF.

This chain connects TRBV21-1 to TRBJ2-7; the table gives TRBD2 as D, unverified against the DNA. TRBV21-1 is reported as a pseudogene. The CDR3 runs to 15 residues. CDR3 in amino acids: CASSPQRSRGYEQYF. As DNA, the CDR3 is TGTGCCAGCAGCCCCCAGAGATCTCGCGGCTACGAGCAGTACTTC.

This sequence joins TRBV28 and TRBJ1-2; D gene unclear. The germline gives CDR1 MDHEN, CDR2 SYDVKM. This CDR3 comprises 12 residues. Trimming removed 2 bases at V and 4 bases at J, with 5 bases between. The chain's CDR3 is CASSLGSYGYTF. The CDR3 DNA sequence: TGTGCCAGCAGTTTAGGATCCTATGGCTACACCTTC.

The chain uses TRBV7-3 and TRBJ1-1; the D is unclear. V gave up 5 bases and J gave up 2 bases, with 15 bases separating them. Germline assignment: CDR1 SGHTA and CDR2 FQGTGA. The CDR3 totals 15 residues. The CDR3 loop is CASSSAGVPNTEAFF. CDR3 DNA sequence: TGTGCCAGCAGCAGCGCCGGGGTCCCTAACACTGAAGCTTTCTTT.

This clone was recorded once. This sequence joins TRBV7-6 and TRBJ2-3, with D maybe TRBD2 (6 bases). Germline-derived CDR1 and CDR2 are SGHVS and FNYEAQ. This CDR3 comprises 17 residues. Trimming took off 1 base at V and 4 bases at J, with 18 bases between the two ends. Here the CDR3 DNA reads TGTGCCAGCAGCTTAGGACCTTGGCGGGACTTGTCAGATACGCAGTATTTT. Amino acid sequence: CASSLGPWRDLSDTQYF.

CDR3 DNA: TGCGCCAGCAGCCAAGGTCTAGCGGGCTCCTACGAGCAGTACTTC. Translating it yields CASSQGLAGSYEQYF. The chain combines TRBV4-3 with TRBJ2-7; 8 nucleotides line up with TRBD2. CDR3 length equals 15 residues. The J segment lost 0 bases and the V segment lost 1 base, leaving 2 bases of the junction unmatched. Germline assignment: CDR1 LGHNA and CDR2 YSLEER.

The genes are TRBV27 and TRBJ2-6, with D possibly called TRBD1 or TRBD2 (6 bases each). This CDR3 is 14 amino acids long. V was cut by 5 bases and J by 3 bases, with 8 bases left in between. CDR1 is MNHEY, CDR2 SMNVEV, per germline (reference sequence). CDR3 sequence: CASSEGGGANVLTF. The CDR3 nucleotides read TGTGCCAGCAGTGAGGGGGGTGGGGCCAACGTCCTGACTTTC. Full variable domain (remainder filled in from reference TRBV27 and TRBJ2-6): EAQVTQNPRYLITVTGKKLTVTCSQNMNHEYMSWYRQDPGLGLRQIYYSMNVEVTDKGDVPEGYKVSRKEKRNFPLILESPSPNQTSLYFCASSEGGGANVLTFGAGSRLTVL.

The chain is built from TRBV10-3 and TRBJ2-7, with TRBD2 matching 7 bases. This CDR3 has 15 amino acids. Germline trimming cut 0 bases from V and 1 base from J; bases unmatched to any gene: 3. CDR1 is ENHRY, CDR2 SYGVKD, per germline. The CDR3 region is CAISESGGSSYEQYF. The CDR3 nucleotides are TGTGCCATCAGTGAGTCGGGCGGGAGTTCCTACGAGCAGTACTTC.

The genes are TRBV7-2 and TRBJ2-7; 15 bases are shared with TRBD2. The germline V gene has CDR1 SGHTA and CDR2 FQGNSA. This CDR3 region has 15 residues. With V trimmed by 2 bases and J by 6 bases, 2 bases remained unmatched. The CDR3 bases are TGTGCCAGCAGCTTATTGGGACTAGCGGGAGGCGAGCAGTACTTC. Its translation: CASSLLGLAGGEQYF.

In DNA form, the CDR3 reads TGTGCCAGTAGTACTCGGGACCGGATCTCGTACCAAGAGACCCAGTACTTC. It is translated as CASSTRDRISYQETQYF. The chain employs TRBV19 and TRBJ2-5; possibly TRBD1 or TRBD2 for D (5 bases each). CDR3 length equals 17 residues. Trimming removed 4 bases from V and 0 bases from J, with 18 bases in between. The germline V gene encodes CDR1 LNHDA and CDR2 SQIVND (reference sequence).

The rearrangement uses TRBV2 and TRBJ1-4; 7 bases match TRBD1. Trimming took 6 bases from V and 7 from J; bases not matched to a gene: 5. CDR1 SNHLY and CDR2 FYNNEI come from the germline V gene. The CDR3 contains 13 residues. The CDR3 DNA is TGTGCCAGCAGGTCCAGGGGGGGTGAAAAACTGTTTTTT. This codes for CASRSRGGEKLFF.

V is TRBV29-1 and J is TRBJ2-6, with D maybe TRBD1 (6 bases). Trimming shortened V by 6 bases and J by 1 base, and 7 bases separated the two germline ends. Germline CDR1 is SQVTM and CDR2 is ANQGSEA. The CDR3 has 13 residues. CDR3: CSVTGSGANVLTF. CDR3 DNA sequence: TGCAGCGTAACAGGGTCTGGGGCCAACGTCCTGACTTTC. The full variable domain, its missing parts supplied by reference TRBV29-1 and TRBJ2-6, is SAVISQKPSRDICQRGTSLTIQCQVDSQVTMMFWYRQQPGQSLTLIATANQGSEATYESGFVIDKFPISRPNLTFSTLTVSNMSPEDSSIYLCSVTGSGANVLTFGAGSRLTVL.

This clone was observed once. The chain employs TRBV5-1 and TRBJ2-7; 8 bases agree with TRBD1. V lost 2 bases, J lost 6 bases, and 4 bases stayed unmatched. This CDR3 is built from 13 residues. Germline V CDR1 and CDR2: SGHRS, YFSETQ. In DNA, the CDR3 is TGCGCCAGCAGCTTTGGGACAGGCCTCGAGCAGTACTTC. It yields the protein CASSFGTGLEQYF.